The 12 T cell receptor beta chains below were found in one sample sequenced in a study of CXCR3-negative and CXCR3-positive naive CD8 T cells. Findings and caveats of the study: CXCR3-negative naive cells had less hydrophobic TRB CDR3s than did CXCR3-positive naive cells.

No antigen is known for these receptors. It was by 5' RACE with UMI labels that the TRB cDNA libraries were prepared. TCRdb reprocessed the 5' RACE reads and stores each CDR3 protein as one record, lacking DNA. Here the sample table reports under 150,000 distinct CDR3 sequences. The specimen was naive CXCR3+ CD8+ T cells from blood. As to subset: CD45RO-CCR7+CD27+CD95- naive CD8+ T cells expressing CXCR3 (TNR3+). These receptors were collected from a human donor in good health. Some clones in this sample may be carry-over from other donors' samples.

The chain has TRBV10-1 and TRBJ2-1; the D call from TCRdb, TRBD1, cannot be confirmed without DNA. CDR3 length equals 16 residues. The V gene's germline CDR1 is WNHNN and CDR2 SYGVQD (reference sequence). The CDR3 loop is CASSGGGASSYNEQFF.

The chain recombines TRBV28 with TRBJ2-7; TCRdb's D call, TRBD2, is unchecked because there is no DNA. Germline lookup yields CDR1 MDHEN and CDR2 SYDVKM. The CDR3 runs 17 residues. The CDR3 here is CASSPTTLAGGPHEQYF.

This rearrangement joins TRBV29-1 to TRBJ2-2; the TRBD1 assignment by TCRdb is unverifiable without DNA. The CDR3 has 13 residues. Germline V CDR1 and CDR2: SQVTM, ANQGSEA. CDR3 residues: CSVTGGAAGELFF.

This chain connects TRBV5-1 to TRBJ2-6. Germline CDR1 is SGHRS and CDR2 is YFSETQ. There are 15 residues in the CDR3. This CDR3 reads CASKPGSSGANVLTF.

This chain joins TRBV7-9 and TRBJ2-2. Germline assignment: CDR1 SEHNR and CDR2 FQNEAQ (reference sequence). The CDR3 is 14 amino acids. CDR3: CASSLAGNTGELFF. Using reference TRBV7-9 and TRBJ2-2 for the parts outside the CDR3, the full variable domain is DTGVSQNPRHKITKRGQNVTFRCDPISEHNRLYWYRQTLGQGPEFLTYFQNEAQLEKSRLLSDRFSAERPKGSFSTLEIQRTEQGDSAMYLCASSLAGNTGELFFGEGSRLTVL.

The rearrangement uses TRBV20-1 and TRBJ1-3. This CDR3 contains 14 residues. Germline assignment: CDR1 DFQATT and CDR2 SNEGSKA (reference sequence). CDR3 sequence: CSARPYSSGNTIYF.

This chain uses TRBV5-5 with TRBJ2-3; TCRdb names TRBD2, which stays unverified in the absence of DNA. The CDR3 runs to 17 residues. Germline-derived CDR1 and CDR2 are SGHKS and YYEKEE (reference sequence). The CDR3 spells CASSSLTSGAWGNTQYF.

The V call is TRBV24-1, the J call TRBJ2-7. The germline V gene encodes CDR1 KGHDR and CDR2 SFDVKD. The CDR3 loop spans 13 amino acids. CDR3 sequence reads: CATSDHTENEQYF.

The rearrangement joins TRBV29-1 to TRBJ1-1. Per germline, CDR1 SQVTM and CDR2 ANQGSEA. The CDR3 is made up of 13 amino acids. This chain's CDR3 is CSSNSGTGTEAFF.

The chain carries TRBV19 and TRBJ2-1; TCRdb reports TRBD2, a call that lacks DNA to check it against. Germline CDR1 LNHDA, CDR2 SQIVND (reference sequence). The CDR3 loop spans 16 amino acids. The CDR3 sequence is CASSPRTRGFNNEQFF. The full variable domain, with the rest looked up from reference TRBV19 and TRBJ2-1, is DGGITQSPKYLFRKEGQNVTLSCEQNLNHDAMYWYRQDPGQGLRLIYYSQIVNDFQKGDIAEGYSVSREKKESFPLTVTSAQKNPTAFYLCASSPRTRGFNNEQFFGPGTRLTVL.

The rearrangement uses TRBV7-9 and TRBJ2-7; the TRBD2 assignment by TCRdb is unverifiable without DNA. From germline, CDR1 is SEHNR and CDR2 FQNEAQ (reference sequence). The CDR3 contains 14 residues. This chain's CDR3 is CASSLPGGVYEQYF.

The rearrangement joins TRBV29-1 to TRBJ1-2; the TRBD1 assignment by TCRdb is unverifiable without DNA. CDR3 size: 13 residues. CDR1 is SQVTM, CDR2 ANQGSEA, per germline. The CDR3 here is CSVAGTGIYGYTF. Looking up the rest from reference TRBV29-1 and TRBJ1-2 gives the full variable domain: SAVISQKPSRDICQRGTSLTIQCQVDSQVTMMFWYRQQPGQSLTLIATANQGSEATYESGFVIDKFPISRPNLTFSTLTVSNMSPEDSSIYLCSVAGTGIYGYTFGSGTRLTVV.